Listed below are T cell receptor beta chains from one sample, sequenced in a study of radiation and T cells in renal cell carcinoma. Profiled with immunoSEQ multiplex PCR; TCRdb holds only in-frame clones, not every one. The sample holds 150,000 or so clones; nearly 90% are singletons and the top ten take around 12%. The sequenced sample was blood, obtained from a patient whose treatment included radiotherapy and nephrectomy. All receptors come from a woman aged 45-65 years with renal cell carcinoma. Both conserved end residues are part of each CDR3. Each record gives: J gene, D gene, CDR3 length, V gene, clone size, CDR3 DNA, CDR3 protein. The D gene is left open where the match is weak. Some rows mark clone size as missing; the rest say once, few, many or name a class of expanded clone.

J: TRBJ2-6; D: TRBD2; length: 18; V: TRBV15; size: -; DNA: TGTGCCACCAGCAGGCTAAGCGGGGGACTCTCTGGGGCCAACGTCCTGACTTTC; CDR3: CATSRLSGGLSGANVLTF
J: TRBJ1-1; D: TRBD1; length: 14; V: TRBV6-5; size: -; DNA: TGTGCCAGCACCCTGGACAGGGCGAACACTGAAGCTTTCTTT; CDR3: CASTLDRANTEAFF
J: TRBJ2-7; D: TRBD2; length: 14; V: TRBV6-5; size: -; DNA: TGTGCCAGCAGTTACACCGGGACTAGCGGCGAGCAGTACTTC; CDR3: CASSYTGTSGEQYF
J: TRBJ1-2; D: TRBD1; length: 15; V: TRBV5-5; size: once; DNA: TGTGCCAGCAGGGTGGACAGGACAGCTAACTATGGCTACACCTTC; CDR3: CASRVDRTANYGYTF
J: TRBJ1-2; D: -; length: 14; V: TRBV5-6; size: once; DNA: TGTGCCAGCAGCTTGGTAGGGAACCTTGGAGGCTACACCTTC; CDR3: CASSLVGNLGGYTF
J: TRBJ1-2; D: -; length: 15; V: TRBV7-2; size: once; DNA: TGTGCCAGCAGCTTAGGAGTAAGGGGAAAAAACGGCTACACCTTC; CDR3: CASSLGVRGKNGYTF
J: TRBJ2-3; D: TRBD2; length: 17; V: TRBV10-1; size: -; DNA: TGCGCCAGCAGTGAGCCCCATAGCGGGGTCGGCACAGATACGCAGTATTTT; CDR3: CASSEPHSGVGTDTQYF
J: TRBJ1-1; D: -; length: 15; V: TRBV6-6; size: -; DNA: TGTGCCGGTCTACGGTTGGACAGCAGGAACACTGAAGCTTTCTTT; CDR3: CAGLRLDSRNTEAFF
J: TRBJ2-2; D: TRBD2; length: 16; V: TRBV2; size: -; DNA: TGTGCCAGCAGTAAGACTAGCGGGGGGGCGACCGGGGAGCTGTTTTTT; CDR3: CASSKTSGGATGELFF
J: TRBJ2-7; D: -; length: 15; V: TRBV28; size: -; DNA: TGTGCCAGCAGTTTCGATGGGCCAGGGAATAGGGAGCAGTACTTC; CDR3: CASSFDGPGNREQYF
J: TRBJ2-5; D: TRBD1; length: 13; V: TRBV11-2; size: -; DNA: TGTGCCAGCAGCTCAAACCGGGACAGCCTCAAGTACTTC; CDR3: CASSSNRDSLKYF
J: TRBJ2-7; D: TRBD1; length: 16; V: TRBV23-1; size: -; DNA: TGCGCCAGCAGACCCTTCCAGGGACAGAGCTCCTACGAGCAGTACTTC; CDR3: CASRPFQGQSSYEQYF
J: TRBJ2-1; D: -; length: 13; V: TRBV19; size: -; DNA: TGTGCCAGTAGTAATCGAGCGGGTTTTGAGCAGTTCTTC; CDR3: CASSNRAGFEQFF
J: TRBJ1-4; D: -; length: 12; V: TRBV29-1; size: -; DNA: TGCAGCGTTGGAGGTGGGAGTGAAAAACTGTTTTTT; CDR3: CSVGGGSEKLFF
J: TRBJ1-5; D: -; length: 15; V: TRBV7-9; size: -; DNA: TGTGCCAGCAGCTTTGAAGACGGATACAATCAGCCCCAGCATTTT; CDR3: CASSFEDGYNQPQHF
J: TRBJ2-7; D: -; length: 15; V: TRBV7-2; size: -; DNA: TGTGCCAGCAGCCTCGACAGGTCTATAGCCTACGAGCAGTACTTC; CDR3: CASSLDRSIAYEQYF
J: TRBJ2-3; D: -; length: 15; V: TRBV19; size: -; DNA: TGTGCCAGTAGTGTCGGACCAGGGCCCGCAGATACGCAGTATTTT; CDR3: CASSVGPGPADTQYF